This T cell receptor (beta chain) is from a study of monozygotic twins with inflammatory bowel disease (dated by TCRdb to between 2018 and 2020). For the wider study: A total of 28 monozygotic twin pairs were included in the full study, comprising nine German pairs (four IBD-concordant, five IBD-discordant) and 19 IBD-discordant Danish pairs. Disease-associated traits were sought mainly through comparisons between IBD patients and their genetically identical healthy co-twins within discordant pairs. Each individual had, on average, about 151 000 unique TCRalpha sequences and 181 000 unique TCRbeta sequences available for analysis. Beyond this particular receptor, the publication reports: Repertoire similarity did not differ between concordant and discordant twins, possibly due to limited statistical power. TCRbeta repertoire diversity, by inverse Simpson index, was decreased in IBD patients compared with their healthy co-twins. The analysis was unable to tell different T cell subtypes apart. Differing immunosuppressive treatments among patients may have added background noise and inter-individual variability to the repertoires. Compared with healthy twins, IBD patients had fewer clonotypes in common with other individuals, a difference most pronounced in patients showing signs of disease activity. No single strong signal or clonotype linked to IBD turned up in the results, so the idea that one exists was not supported.

The library was produced with 5' RACE. For each TCR library, 3,000 to 3,500 ng of total RNA was used. For each sample, cDNA synthesis with SMARTScribe reverse transcriptase was split into eight separate reactions. During cDNA synthesis, template switching was used to introduce unique molecular identifiers that contained a 6-nucleotide sample barcode. Amplification of TCRalpha and TCRbeta cDNA involved two nested PCRs of 16 and 9 cycles, and each PCR was followed by bead purification. Before amplification, the cDNA was treated with uracil DNA-glycosylase and purified using the QIAquick PCR purification kit. The second PCR added Illumina TruSeq-compatible adapters along with sample-specific barcodes. TapeStation and Qubit were used to check library quality and concentration, and around 4.7 ng of each library was pooled. The pooled libraries were sequenced with 2 x 100 bp reads and custom sequencing primers on an Illumina HiSeq2500 single-index Rapid Run. Under the source paper's analysis protocol: PCR and sequencing errors were corrected by UMI-based consensus assembly using MiGEC version 1.2.6. V(D)J alignment, clonotype assembly and CDR3 extraction were performed with MiXCR version 2.1.1. To normalise gene usage, clonotype sharing and MAIT/NKT TCR abundance, the top 1000, 10 000 and 20 000 clonotypes in each sample were analysed. After downsampling to 27 000 UMIs, diversity was calculated as the inverse Simpson index using the vegan R package. Paired Mann-Whitney U tests on discordant twin pairs were used, with Benjamini-Hochberg multiple-testing correction. One entry per CDR3 protein sequence results from the TCRdb reprocessing of the reads, with DNA left out. The V and J calls come from TCRdb's annotation, not from the publication. This sample's table carries hundreds of thousands of distinct CDR3 sequences. 2.4% of the sample is in the top ten clones.

Including cysteine and phenylalanine, the CDR3 has 15 amino acids. The record lacks a DNA sequence. CDR1 MNHEY and CDR2 SVGAGI are derived from the germline V gene. As regards this clonotype: Its antigen is still unknown.

An approximately 2.5 ml peripheral blood sample was drawn into PAXgene tubes per donor and stored at -80°C. Without any T cell sorting, total RNA was extracted from whole blood using the PAXgene blood miRNA kit on an automated QIAcube. Peripheral blood from monozygotic twin pairs who were concordant or discordant for inflammatory bowel disease underwent deep TCRalpha and TCRbeta repertoire profiling using unique molecular barcoding. Smoking habits were recorded for all twin pairs, and each individual was classified as a current, former or never smoker. This clonotype was sampled from a human donor with ulcerative colitis or Crohn's disease, or a healthy co-twin of an affected twin (not recorded which). The receptor chain draws on TRBV6-5 and TRBJ2-7; lacking DNA, the TRBD2 call made by TCRdb goes unchecked. The sample consisted of blood. The CDR3 loop reads CASGYGTSGTYEQYF.